This TCR beta chain derives from a study of blood T cells in healthy people across ages. Findings of the study overall: Comparison with aged donors showed that long-lived donors had more naive CD4+ cells and higher diversity.

Alongside a J-beta primer mix, a sample-barcoded 5' primer served in a second PCR lasting 7 to 11 cycles. Via MiXCR, TCRdb re-called the 5' RACE reads, giving one row per CDR3 protein. The sample shows approximately 960,000 distinct CDR3 sequences, roughly 29% of them seen only once. Concerning this clonotype itself: Its antigen is not known.

CDR3 length equals 13 residues. Germline CDR1 MRHNA, CDR2 SNTAGT. All donors came from Russia, were Caucasian and healthy, and spanned ages roughly 6 to 95. The sample also formed part of further work on T cells of mothers and their children. That report notes: Compared with unrelated pairs, related mother-child pairs had slightly higher, non-significant overlap. Not a single persistent microchimeric T cell clone was detected.

The clonotype was recovered from a woman in her thirties or forties in good health. Material for sequencing was blood. V is TRBV6-4 and J is TRBJ2-1, with D unclear. The J call is in doubt because the DNA end fits TRBJ2-7 better. CDR3 in DNA: TGTGCCAGCAGTGACAACTCCTACAATGAGCAGTACTTC. Amino acids: CASSDNSYNEQYF.